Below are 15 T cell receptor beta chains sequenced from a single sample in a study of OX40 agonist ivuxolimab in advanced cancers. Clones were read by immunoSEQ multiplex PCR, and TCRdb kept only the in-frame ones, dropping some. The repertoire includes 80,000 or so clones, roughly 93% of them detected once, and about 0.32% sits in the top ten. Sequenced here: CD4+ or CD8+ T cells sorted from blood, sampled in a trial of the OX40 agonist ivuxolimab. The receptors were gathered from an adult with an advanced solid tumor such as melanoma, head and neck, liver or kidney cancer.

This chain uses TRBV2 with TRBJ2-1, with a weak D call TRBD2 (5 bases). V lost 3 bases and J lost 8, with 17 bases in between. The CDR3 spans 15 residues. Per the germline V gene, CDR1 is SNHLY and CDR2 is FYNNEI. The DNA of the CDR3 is TGTGCCAGCAGTGAGGGCCGAACTAGAGGCCATGAGCAGTTCTTC. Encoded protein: CASSEGRTRGHEQFF.

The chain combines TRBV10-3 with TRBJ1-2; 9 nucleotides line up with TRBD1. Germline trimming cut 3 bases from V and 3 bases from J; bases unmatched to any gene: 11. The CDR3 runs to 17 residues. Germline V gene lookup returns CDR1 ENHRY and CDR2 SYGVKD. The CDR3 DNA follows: TGTGCCATCAGTGACCCATTAATAGGACAGGGGCACTATGGCTACACCTTC. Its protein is CAISDPLIGQGHYGYTF.

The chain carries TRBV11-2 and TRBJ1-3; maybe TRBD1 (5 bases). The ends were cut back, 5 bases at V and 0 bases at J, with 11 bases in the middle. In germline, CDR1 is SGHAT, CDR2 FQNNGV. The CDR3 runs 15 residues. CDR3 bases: TGTGCCAGCAGCCTACAGGAATCCTCTGGAAACACCATATATTTT. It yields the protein CASSLQESSGNTIYF.

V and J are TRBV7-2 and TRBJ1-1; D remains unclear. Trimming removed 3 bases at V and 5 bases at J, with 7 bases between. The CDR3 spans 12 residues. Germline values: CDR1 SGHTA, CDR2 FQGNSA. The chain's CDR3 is CASSFMGTEAFF. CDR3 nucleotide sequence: TGTGCCAGCAGCTTTATGGGAACTGAAGCTTTCTTT.

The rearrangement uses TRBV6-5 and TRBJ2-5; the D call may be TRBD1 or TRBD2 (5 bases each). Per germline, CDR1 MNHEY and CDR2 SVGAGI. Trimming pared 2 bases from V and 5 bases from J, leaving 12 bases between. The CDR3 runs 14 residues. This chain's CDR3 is CASSYGWDGETQYF. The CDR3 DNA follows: TGTGCCAGCAGTTACGGGTGGGACGGGGAGACCCAGTACTTC.

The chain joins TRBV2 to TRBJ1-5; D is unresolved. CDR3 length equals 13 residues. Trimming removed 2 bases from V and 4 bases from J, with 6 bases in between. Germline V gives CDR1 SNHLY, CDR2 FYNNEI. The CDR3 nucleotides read TGTGCCAGCAGTGAAAGGGAGAATCAGCCCCAGCATTTT. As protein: CASSERENQPQHF.

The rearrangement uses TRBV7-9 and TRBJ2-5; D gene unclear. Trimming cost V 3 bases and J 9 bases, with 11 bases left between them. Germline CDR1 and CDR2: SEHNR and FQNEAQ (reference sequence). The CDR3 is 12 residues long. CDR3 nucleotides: TGTGCCAGCAGCTTTTGGGATATGGCCCAGTACTTC. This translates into CASSFWDMAQYF.

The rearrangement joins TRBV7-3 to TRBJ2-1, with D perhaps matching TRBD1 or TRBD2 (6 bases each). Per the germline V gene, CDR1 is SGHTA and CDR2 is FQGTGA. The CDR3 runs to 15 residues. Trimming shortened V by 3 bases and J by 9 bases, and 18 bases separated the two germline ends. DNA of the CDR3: TGTGCCAGCAGCTTCTTGGGGGGCGCTGGCAGTGAGCAGTTCTTC. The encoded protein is CASSFLGGAGSEQFF.

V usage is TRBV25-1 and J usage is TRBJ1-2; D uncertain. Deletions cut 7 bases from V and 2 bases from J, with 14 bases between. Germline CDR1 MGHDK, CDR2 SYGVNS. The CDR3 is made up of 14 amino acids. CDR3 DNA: TGTGCCAGCAATGCCCAGGAGCCGAACTATGGCTACACCTTC. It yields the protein CASNAQEPNYGYTF.

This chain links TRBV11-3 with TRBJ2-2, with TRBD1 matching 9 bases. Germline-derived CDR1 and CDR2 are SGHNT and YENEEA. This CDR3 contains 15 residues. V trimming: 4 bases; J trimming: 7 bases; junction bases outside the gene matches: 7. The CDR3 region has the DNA TGTGCCAGCAGCTCCTCCGGGACAGGGAGCGGGGAGCTGTTTTTT. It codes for CASSSSGTGSGELFF.

The DNA for the CDR3 is TGTGCTAGTGGGCACCAGGGTCCTTATAGCAATCAGCCCCAGCATTTT. It is translated as CASGHQGPYSNQPQHF. The rearrangement links TRBV12-5 to TRBJ1-5; weak D call: TRBD1 (5 bases). CDR1 is LGHNT and CDR2 is FRNRAP in the germline V gene. Trimming cost V 6 bases and J 0 bases, with 15 bases left between them. The CDR3 totals 16 residues.

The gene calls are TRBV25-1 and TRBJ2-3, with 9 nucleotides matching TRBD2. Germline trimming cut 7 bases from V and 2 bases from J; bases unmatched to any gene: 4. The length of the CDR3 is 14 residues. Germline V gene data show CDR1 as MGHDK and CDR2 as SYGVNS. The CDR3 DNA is TGTGCCAGCAAAATAGCGGGAGACACAGATACGCAGTATTTT. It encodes CASKIAGDTDTQYF.

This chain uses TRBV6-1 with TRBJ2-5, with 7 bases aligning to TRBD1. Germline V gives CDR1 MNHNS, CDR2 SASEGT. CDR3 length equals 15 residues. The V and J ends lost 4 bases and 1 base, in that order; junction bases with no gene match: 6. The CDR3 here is CASSVGTALQETQYF. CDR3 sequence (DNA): TGTGCCAGCAGTGTTGGGACAGCCCTCCAAGAGACCCAGTACTTC.

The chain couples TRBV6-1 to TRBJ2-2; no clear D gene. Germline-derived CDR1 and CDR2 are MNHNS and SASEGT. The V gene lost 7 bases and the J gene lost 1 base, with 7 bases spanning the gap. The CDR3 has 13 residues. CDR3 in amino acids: CASNIRNTGELFF. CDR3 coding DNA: TGTGCCAGCAATATCCGGAACACCGGGGAGCTGTTTTTT.

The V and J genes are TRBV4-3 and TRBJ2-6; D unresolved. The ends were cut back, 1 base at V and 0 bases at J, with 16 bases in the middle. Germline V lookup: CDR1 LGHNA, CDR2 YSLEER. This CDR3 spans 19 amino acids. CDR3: CASSQGLRQHRSGANVLTF. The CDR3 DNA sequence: TGCGCCAGCAGCCAAGGCCTGCGCCAGCACCGCTCTGGGGCCAACGTCCTGACTTTC.